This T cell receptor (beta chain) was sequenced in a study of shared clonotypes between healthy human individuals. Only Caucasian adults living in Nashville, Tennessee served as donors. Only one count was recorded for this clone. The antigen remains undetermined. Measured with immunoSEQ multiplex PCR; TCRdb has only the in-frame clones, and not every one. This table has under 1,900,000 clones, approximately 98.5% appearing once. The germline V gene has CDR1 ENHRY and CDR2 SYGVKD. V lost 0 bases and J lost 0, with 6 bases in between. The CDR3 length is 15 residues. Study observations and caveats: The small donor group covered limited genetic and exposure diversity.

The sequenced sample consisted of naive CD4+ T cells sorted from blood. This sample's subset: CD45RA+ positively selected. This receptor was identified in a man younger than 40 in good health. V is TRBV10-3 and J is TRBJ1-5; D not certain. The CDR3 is CAISESRNSNQPQHF. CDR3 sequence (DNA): TGTGCCATCAGTGAGTCTCGAAATAGCAATCAGCCCCAGCATTTT.